What follows describes a single T cell receptor (beta chain). The target antigen is unknown. Only in-frame clones appear in the TCRdb table, and some are missing; sequencing was by immunoSEQ multiplex PCR. The sample lists approximately 62,000 clones; nearly 90% were seen once. The sample is drawn from a study of OX40 agonist ivuxolimab in advanced cancers. Germline-derived CDR1 and CDR2 are SGHRS and YFSETQ. The V segment lost 0 bases and the J segment 1 base; nucleotides outside the gene matches: 4. This CDR3 comprises 16 residues. Broader study findings: No antigen was identified for the clonally expanded peripheral T cells. Expansion of clones was among the lowest in partial responders at 0.1-3.0 mg/kg.

The sequenced sample was CD4+ or CD8+ T cells sorted from blood, obtained in a trial of the OX40 agonist ivuxolimab. The V call is TRBV5-1, the J call TRBJ2-5; TRBD2 matches 9 bases. This TCR came from an adult with an advanced solid tumor such as melanoma, head and neck, liver or kidney cancer. This chain's CDR3 is CASSLGASGVQETQYF. The CDR3 region has the DNA TGCGCCAGCAGCTTGGGTGCTAGCGGGGTCCAAGAGACCCAGTACTTC.